This passage covers 12 T cell receptor beta chains from one sample sequenced in a study of follicular helper T cells after annual influenza vaccination. Generated by immunoSEQ multiplex PCR, the TCRdb table keeps only in-frame clones and is missing some. The table includes over 25,000 clones, roughly 80% detected once. The time point: 2014-2015 season, pre-vaccination. The material sequenced was CXCR5+ CD38- circulating T follicular helper cells from blood, taken on the day of influenza vaccination. Subset meaning: circulating Tfh, non-naive CD4+CXCR5+PD-1+ (ICOS+CD38+ or ICOS-CD38-). The receptors originated from an adult who received the influenza vaccine.

The V gene is TRBV5-1, the J gene TRBJ2-7, with 8 bases fitting TRBD1. The V gene's germline CDR1 is SGHRS and CDR2 YFSETQ. This CDR3 is built from 17 residues. V lost 3 bases and J lost 3; bases outside the gene matches: 14. Written as DNA, the CDR3 is TGCGCCAGCAGCTCTCACGCCTCCGGACAGGGTGGCTACGAGCAGTACTTC. Its translation: CASSSHASGQGGYEQYF.

In this sample, this clone turned up once. V usage is TRBV19 and J usage is TRBJ2-7, with D perhaps matching TRBD2 (6 bases). Trimming pared 10 bases from V and 7 bases from J, leaving 32 bases between. This CDR3 spans 17 amino acids. From germline, CDR1 is LNHDA and CDR2 SQIVND (reference sequence). Here the CDR3 DNA reads TGTGCCACCTCAGGTGCGGGGCGGCAGGAGTTCTCTAGAGAGCAGTACTTC. Encoded protein: CATSGAGRQEFSREQYF.

The chain couples TRBV27 to TRBJ2-3, with D possibly being TRBD2 (5 bases). The CDR3 length is 15 residues. Germline CDR1 MNHEY, CDR2 SMNVEV (reference sequence). V gave up 3 bases and J gave up 1 base, with 11 bases separating them. The CDR3 here is CASSFGARGTDTQYF. DNA of the CDR3: TGTGCCAGCAGTTTCGGCGCGAGGGGCACAGATACGCAGTATTTT.

The rearrangement uses TRBV15 and TRBJ2-1, with D perhaps TRBD2 (5 bases). The CDR3 extends over 14 amino acids. CDR1 is LNHNV and CDR2 is YYDKDF in the germline V gene (reference sequence). The ends were cut back, 0 bases at V and 8 bases at J, with 11 bases in the middle. CDR3 amino acids: CATSRDRTGDEQFF. The CDR3, as DNA: TGTGCCACCAGCAGAGATCGGACCGGGGATGAGCAGTTCTTC.

The chain carries TRBV5-1 and TRBJ1-1; tentative D call: TRBD1 (5 bases). Germline V lookup: CDR1 SGHRS, CDR2 YFSETQ. The CDR3 sequence is 16 residues long. Between the trimmed V and J ends, which lost 7 bases and 3 bases, there was a span of 22 bases. The CDR3 region is CASQSGGGRGDTEAFF. The CDR3 coding sequence is TGCGCCAGCCAATCCGGGGGGGGGAGAGGGGACACTGAAGCTTTCTTT.

The V gene is TRBV10-2, the J gene TRBJ1-1, with D tentatively TRBD1 (5 bases). CDR1 and CDR2 (germline): WSHSY, SAAADI. This CDR3 spans 13 amino acids. Between the trimmed V and J ends, which lost 4 bases and 5 bases, there was a span of 11 bases. The CDR3 bases are TGCGCCAGCAGTGTGACGGGGGGTACTGAAGCTTTCTTT. Protein sequence: CASSVTGGTEAFF.

The chain carries TRBV5-1 and TRBJ2-1; maybe TRBD2 (5 bases). The germline gives CDR1 SGHRS, CDR2 YFSETQ. V lost 0 bases and J 5 bases, leaving 12 bases between the germline ends. The CDR3 has 15 residues. CDR3 residues: CASSLAHATNNEQFF. In nucleotides, the CDR3 is TGCGCCAGCAGCTTGGCCCACGCGACTAACAATGAGCAGTTCTTC.

The rearrangement uses TRBV7-8 and TRBJ2-5, with D possibly being TRBD2 (5 bases). The CDR3 extends over 14 amino acids. V lost 0 bases to trimming and J lost 5 bases, with 10 bases between them. In germline, CDR1 is SGHVS, CDR2 FQNEAQ. In DNA form, the CDR3 reads TGTGCCAGCAGCTTAGCGGGAGCGAGGGAGACCCAGTACTTC. Its protein is CASSLAGARETQYF.

The gene calls are TRBV30 and TRBJ2-5, with a weak D call TRBD2 (6 bases). Per the germline V gene, CDR1 is GTSNPN and CDR2 is SVGIG (reference sequence). V was shortened by 4 bases and J by 10 bases, with 19 bases between the two germline ends. CDR3 length equals 13 residues. Here the CDR3 reads CAWNSGLGGVQYF. For the CDR3, the DNA is TGTGCCTGGAATAGTGGGCTCGGGGGTGTCCAGTACTTC.

This clone was observed a handful of times. The rearrangement uses TRBV7-9 and TRBJ1-1; maybe TRBD1 (6 bases). The CDR3 consists of 14 residues. Trimming took 5 bases from V and 2 from J, leaving 12 bases between them. Germline CDR1 is SEHNR and CDR2 is FQNEAQ (reference sequence). CDR3 residues: CASSPGQTNTEAFF. The CDR3 coding sequence is TGTGCCAGCAGCCCCGGACAGACCAACACTGAAGCTTTCTTT.

This chain connects TRBV4-1 to TRBJ2-1; 7 bases are a match to TRBD2. The CDR3 consists of 15 residues. Germline loops: CDR1 MGHRA, CDR2 YSYEKL. With 3 bases clipped from V and 8 bases from J, the junction kept 10 bases outside the gene matches. Written as DNA, the CDR3 is TGCGCCAGCAGCCACCCCAACGGGGGGAGAGATGAGCAGTTCTTC. This encodes CASSHPNGGRDEQFF.

The V and J genes are TRBV7-9 and TRBJ2-1, with 9 bases that match TRBD2. V was clipped by 2 bases and J by 10 bases; unmatched bases: 9. The germline V gene has CDR1 SEHNR and CDR2 FQNEAQ (reference sequence). There are 15 residues in the CDR3. For the CDR3, the DNA is TGTGCCAGCAGCTTAAGCGCGGGAGGGCCGTGGGAGCAGTTCTTC. Translated, it gives CASSLSAGGPWEQFF.